This T cell receptor beta chain stems from a study of blood T cell repertoires in COVID-19. The V end was cut by 2 bases, the J end by 5 bases, with 9 bases between. This CDR3 spans 13 amino acids. Per germline, CDR1 LGHDT and CDR2 YNNKEL (reference sequence). Methods used by the authors: Nucleated cell number was recorded as an estimate derived from reference gene primer amplification. The method was immunoSEQ multiplex PCR; TCRdb's version includes in-frame clones alone and lacks a portion of them. The DNA was the basis for D and trimming; V, J and clone size are from that table. The sample yields 200,000 to 250,000 clones, about 88% seen once. This clone was counted at least ten times.

The chain couples TRBV3-1 (or the pseudogene TRBV3-2) to TRBJ1-1; D unclear. The source of this sequence is a man in his fifties or sixties who had recovered from COVID-19. The material sequenced was peripheral blood. CDR3 DNA sequence: TGTGCCAGCAGCCAATATCGGGGAACTGAAGCTTTCTTT. Translating it yields CASSQYRGTEAFF.